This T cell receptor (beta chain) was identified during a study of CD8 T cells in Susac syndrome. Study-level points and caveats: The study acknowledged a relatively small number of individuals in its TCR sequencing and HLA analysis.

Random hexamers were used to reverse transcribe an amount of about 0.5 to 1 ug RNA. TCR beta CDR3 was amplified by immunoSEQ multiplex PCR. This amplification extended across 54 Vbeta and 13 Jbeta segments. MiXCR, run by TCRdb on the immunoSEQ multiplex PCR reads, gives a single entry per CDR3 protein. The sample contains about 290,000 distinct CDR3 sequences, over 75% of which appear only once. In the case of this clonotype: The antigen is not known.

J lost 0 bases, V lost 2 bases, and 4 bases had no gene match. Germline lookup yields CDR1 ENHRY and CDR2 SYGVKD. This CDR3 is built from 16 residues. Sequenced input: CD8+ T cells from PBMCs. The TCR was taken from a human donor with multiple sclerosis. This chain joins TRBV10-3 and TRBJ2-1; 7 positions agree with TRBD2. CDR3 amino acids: CAISEPGDYSYNEQFF. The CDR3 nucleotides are TGTGCCATCAGTGAGCCCGGGGACTACTCCTACAATGAGCAGTTCTTC.